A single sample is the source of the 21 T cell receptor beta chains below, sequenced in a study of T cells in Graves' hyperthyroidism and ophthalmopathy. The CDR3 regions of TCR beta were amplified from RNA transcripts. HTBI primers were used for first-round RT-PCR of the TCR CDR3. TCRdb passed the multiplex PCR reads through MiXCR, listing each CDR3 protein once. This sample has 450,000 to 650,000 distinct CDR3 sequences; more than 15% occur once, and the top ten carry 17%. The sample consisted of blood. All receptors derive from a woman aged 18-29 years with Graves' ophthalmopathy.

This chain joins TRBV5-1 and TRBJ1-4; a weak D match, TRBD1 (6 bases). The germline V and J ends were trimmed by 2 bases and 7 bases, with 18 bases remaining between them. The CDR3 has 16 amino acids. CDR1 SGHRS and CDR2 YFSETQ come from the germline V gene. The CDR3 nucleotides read TGCGCCAGCAGCTTCAAAATAGGGGGGATGAGTGAAAAACTGTTTTTT. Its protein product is CASSFKIGGMSEKLFF. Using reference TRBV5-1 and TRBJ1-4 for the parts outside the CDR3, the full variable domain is KAGVTQTPRYLIKTRGQQVTLSCSPISGHRSVSWYQQTPGQGLQFLFEYFSETQRNKGNFPGRFSGRQFSNSRSEMNVSTLELGDSALYLCASSFKIGGMSEKLFFGSGTQLSVL.

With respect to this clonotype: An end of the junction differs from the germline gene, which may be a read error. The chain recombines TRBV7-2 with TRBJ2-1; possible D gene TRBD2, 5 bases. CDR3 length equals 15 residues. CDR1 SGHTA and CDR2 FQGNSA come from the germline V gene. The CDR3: CASRLEGALSNEQFF. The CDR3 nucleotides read TGTGCCAGCCGCTTAGAGGGAGCGCTATCAAATGAGCAGTTCTTC.

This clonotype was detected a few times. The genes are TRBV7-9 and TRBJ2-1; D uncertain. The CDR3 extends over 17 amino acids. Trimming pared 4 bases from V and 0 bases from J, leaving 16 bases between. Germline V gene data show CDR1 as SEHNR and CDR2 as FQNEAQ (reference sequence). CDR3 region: CASSSPTYMSSYNEQFF. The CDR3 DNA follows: TGTGCCAGCAGCTCCCCCACTTACATGAGCTCCTACAATGAGCAGTTCTTC. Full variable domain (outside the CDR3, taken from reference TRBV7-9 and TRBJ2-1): DTGVSQNPRHKITKRGQNVTFRCDPISEHNRLYWYRQTLGQGPEFLTYFQNEAQLEKSRLLSDRFSAERPKGSFSTLEIQRTEQGDSAMYLCASSSPTYMSSYNEQFFGPGTRLTVL.

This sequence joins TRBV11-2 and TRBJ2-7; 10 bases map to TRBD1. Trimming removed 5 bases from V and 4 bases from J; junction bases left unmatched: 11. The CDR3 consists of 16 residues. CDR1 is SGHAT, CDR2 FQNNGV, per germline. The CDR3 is CASSPLKGDRGYEQYF. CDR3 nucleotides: TGTGCCAGCAGCCCCCTCAAAGGGGACAGGGGTTACGAGCAGTACTTC.

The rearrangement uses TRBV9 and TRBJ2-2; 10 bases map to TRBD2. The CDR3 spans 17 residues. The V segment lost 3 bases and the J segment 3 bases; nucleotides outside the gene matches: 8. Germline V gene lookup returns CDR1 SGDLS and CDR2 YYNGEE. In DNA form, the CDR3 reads TGTGCCAGCAGCGGTCCTAGCGGGAGTACCGACACCGGGGAGCTGTTTTTT. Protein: CASSGPSGSTDTGELFF.

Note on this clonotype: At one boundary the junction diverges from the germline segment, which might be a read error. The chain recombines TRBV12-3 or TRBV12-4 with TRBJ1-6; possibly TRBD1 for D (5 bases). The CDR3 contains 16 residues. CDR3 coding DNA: TGTGCCAGCAGTTTTGGGGTAGGGGTTAACAATTCGCCCCTCCACTTT. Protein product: CASSFGVGVNNSPLHF.

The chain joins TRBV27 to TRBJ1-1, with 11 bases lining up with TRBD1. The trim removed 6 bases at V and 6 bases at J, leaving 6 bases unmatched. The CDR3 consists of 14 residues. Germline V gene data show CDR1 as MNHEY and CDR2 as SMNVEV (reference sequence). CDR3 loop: CASRQGQGAAEAFF. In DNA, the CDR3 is TGTGCCAGCAGGCAAGGACAGGGGGCCGCTGAAGCTTTCTTT.

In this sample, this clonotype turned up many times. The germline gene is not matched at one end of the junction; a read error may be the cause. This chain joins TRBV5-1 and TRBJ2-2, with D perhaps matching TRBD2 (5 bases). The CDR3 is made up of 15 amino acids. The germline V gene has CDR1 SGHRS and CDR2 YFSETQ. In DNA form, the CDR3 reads TGTGCCAGCAGCTTAGGCGGGCTAAACACCGGGGAGCTGTTTTTT. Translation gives CASSLGGLNTGELFF.

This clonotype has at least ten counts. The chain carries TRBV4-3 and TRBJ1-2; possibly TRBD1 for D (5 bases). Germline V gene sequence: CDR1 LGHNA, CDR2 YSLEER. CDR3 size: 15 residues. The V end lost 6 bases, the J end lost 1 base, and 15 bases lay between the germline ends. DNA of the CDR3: TGCGCCAGCAGACCCGGGACGGACCTTAACTATGGCTACACCTTC. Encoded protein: CASRPGTDLNYGYTF.

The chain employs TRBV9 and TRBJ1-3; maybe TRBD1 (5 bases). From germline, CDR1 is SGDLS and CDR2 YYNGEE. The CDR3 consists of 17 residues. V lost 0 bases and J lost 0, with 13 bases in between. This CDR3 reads CASSVDLGGVSGNTIYF. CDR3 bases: TGTGCCAGCAGCGTAGATTTGGGAGGGGTCTCTGGAAACACCATATATTTT.

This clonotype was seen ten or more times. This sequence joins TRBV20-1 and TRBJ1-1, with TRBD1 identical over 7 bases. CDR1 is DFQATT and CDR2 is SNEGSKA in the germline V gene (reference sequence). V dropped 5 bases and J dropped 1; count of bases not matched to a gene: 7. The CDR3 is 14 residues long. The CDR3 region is CSASTGITNTEAFF. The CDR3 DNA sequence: TGCAGTGCTTCGACAGGGATCACGAACACTGAAGCTTTCTTT.

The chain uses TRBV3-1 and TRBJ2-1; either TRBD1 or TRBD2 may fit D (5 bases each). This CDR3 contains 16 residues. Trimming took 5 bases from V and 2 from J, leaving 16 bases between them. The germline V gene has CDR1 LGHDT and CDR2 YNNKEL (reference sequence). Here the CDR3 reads CASSSTSRGTYNEQFF. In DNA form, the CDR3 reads TGTGCCAGCAGCTCAACTAGTAGGGGTACCTACAATGAGCAGTTCTTC.

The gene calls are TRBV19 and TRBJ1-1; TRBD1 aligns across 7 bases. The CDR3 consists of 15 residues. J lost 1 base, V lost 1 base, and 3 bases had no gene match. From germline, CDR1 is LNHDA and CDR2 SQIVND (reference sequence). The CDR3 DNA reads TGTGCCAGTAGTATAGCCCGACAGGGGAACACTGAAGCTTTCTTT. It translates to CASSIARQGNTEAFF. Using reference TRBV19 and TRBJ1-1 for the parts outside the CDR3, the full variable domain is DGGITQSPKYLFRKEGQNVTLSCEQNLNHDAMYWYRQDPGQGLRLIYYSQIVNDFQKGDIAEGYSVSREKKESFPLTVTSAQKNPTAFYLCASSIARQGNTEAFFGQGTRLTVV.

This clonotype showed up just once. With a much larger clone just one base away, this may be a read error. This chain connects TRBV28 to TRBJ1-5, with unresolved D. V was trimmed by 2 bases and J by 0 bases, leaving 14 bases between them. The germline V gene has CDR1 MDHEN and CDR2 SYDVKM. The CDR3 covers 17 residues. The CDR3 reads CASSLVGDDYSNQPQHF. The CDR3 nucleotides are TGTGCCAGCAGTTTAGTGGGAGACGATTATAGCAATCAGCCCCAGCATTTT.

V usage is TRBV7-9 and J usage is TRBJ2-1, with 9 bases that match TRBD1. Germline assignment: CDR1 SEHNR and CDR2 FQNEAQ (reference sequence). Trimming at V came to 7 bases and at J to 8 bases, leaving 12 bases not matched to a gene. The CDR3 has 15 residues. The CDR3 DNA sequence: TGTGCCAGCAACCAGAACAGGGGGCGGAGAGATGAGCAGTTCTTC. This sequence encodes CASNQNRGRRDEQFF.

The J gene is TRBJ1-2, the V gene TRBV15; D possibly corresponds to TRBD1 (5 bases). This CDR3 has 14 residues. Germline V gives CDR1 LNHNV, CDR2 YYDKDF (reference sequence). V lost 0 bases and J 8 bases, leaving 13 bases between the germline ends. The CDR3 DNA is TGTGCCACCAGCAGAGATCGCAGGGTGGGAGGCTACACCTTC. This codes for CATSRDRRVGGYTF. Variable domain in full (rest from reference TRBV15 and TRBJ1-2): DAMVIQNPRYQVTQFGKPVTLSCSQTLNHNVMYWYQQKSSQAPKLLFHYYDKDFNNEADTPDNFQSRRPNTSFCFLDIRSPGLGDTAMYLCATSRDRRVGGYTFGSGTRLTVV.

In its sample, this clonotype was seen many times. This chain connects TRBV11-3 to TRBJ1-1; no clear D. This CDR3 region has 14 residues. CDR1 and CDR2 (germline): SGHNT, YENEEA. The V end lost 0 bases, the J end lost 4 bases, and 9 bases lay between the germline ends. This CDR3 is CASSLDSQTTEAFF. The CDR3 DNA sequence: TGTGCCAGCAGCTTAGACTCCCAAACCACTGAAGCTTTCTTT.

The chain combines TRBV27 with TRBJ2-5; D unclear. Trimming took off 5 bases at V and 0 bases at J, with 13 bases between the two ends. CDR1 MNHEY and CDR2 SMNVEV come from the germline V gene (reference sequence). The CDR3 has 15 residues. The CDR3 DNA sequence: TGTGCCAGCAGTACTACCCAACAGTACCAAGAGACCCAGTACTTC. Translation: CASSTTQQYQETQYF.

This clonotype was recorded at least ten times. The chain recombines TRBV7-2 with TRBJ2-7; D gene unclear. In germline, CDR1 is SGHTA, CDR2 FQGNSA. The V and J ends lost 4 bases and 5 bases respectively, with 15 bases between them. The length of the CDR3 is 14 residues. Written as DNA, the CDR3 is TGTGCCAGCAGCTCCCGAGTAGGGCCCGACGAGCAGTACTTC. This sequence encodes CASSSRVGPDEQYF.

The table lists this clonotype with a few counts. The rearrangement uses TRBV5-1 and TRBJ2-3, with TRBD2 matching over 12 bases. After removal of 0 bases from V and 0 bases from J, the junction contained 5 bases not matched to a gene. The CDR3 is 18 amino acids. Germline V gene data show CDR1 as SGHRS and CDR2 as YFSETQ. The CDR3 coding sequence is TGCGCCAGCAGCTTGGGACTAGCGGGAGTCCCTAGCACAGATACGCAGTATTTT. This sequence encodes CASSLGLAGVPSTDTQYF.

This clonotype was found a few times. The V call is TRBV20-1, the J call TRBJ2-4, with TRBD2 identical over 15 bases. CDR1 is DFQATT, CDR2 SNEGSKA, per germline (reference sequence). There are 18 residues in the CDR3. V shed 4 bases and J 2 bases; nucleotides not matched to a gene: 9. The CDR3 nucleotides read TGCAGTGCTACCCGGACTAGCGGGGGGGCCGTGACCAAAAACATTCAGTACTTC. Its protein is CSATRTSGGAVTKNIQYF.